This TCR beta chain is from a study of blood T cells in healthy people across ages. Whole-study findings and limits: Using unsorted PBMCs precluded a conclusive naive versus antigen-experienced comparison. Relative to aged donors, long-lived donors carried more naive CD4+ cells and displayed higher diversity.

Alongside a J-beta primer mix, a sample-barcoded 5' primer served in a second PCR lasting roughly 6 to 11 cycles. Every sample produced at least 2.5 million CDR3-containing paired-end reads. TCRdb re-called the 5' RACE reads through MiXCR, storing one row per CDR3 protein. This repertoire shows 1.5 million to 2 million distinct CDR3 sequences, under 30% found once; its top ten account for roughly 8.2%. This clonotype has a handful of counts. Its target is unknown. Trimming took off 5 bases at V and 5 bases at J, with 21 bases between the two ends. CDR3 length: 16 residues. Germline V lookup: CDR1 PRHDT, CDR2 FYEKMQ (reference sequence).

V gene TRBV13 combines with J gene TRBJ2-5; unclear D gene. The sample was blood. The receptor comes from a woman between 25 and 40 years old in good health. CDR3 coding DNA: TGTGCCAGCAGCCTGTGGCAGGACCCTTCGTATGAGACCCAGTACTTC. Amino acid sequence: CASSLWQDPSYETQYF. Variable domain in full (rest from reference TRBV13 and TRBJ2-5): AAGVIQSPRHLIKEKRETATLKCYPIPRHDTVYWYQQGPGQDPQFLISFYEKMQSDKGSIPDRFSAQQFSDYHSELNMSSLELGDSALYFCASSLWQDPSYETQYFGPGTRLLVL.